The T cell receptor beta chain described here comes from a study of CD8 T cells in ankylosing spondylitis. TCRdb ran MiXCR on the 5' RACE reads and lists one entry per CDR3 protein. The data show 230,000 or so distinct CDR3 sequences, with around 25% seen just once and about 0.6% held by the top ten. The length of the CDR3 is 15 residues. As concerns this clonotype: An end of the junction differs from the germline gene, which may be a read error.

Specimen: blood, either unsorted or a sorted T cell fraction (not recorded which). This clonotype originated in a male donor with ankylosing spondylitis or in good health (not recorded which). The chain links TRBV12-3 or TRBV12-4 to TRBJ2-1; no clear D. The CDR3 is CASSPSSYPYNEPFF. Here the CDR3 DNA reads TGTGCCAGCAGTCCCAGCTCCTACCCGTACAATGAGCCGTTCTTC.